This T cell receptor beta chain was documented in a study of cytotoxic CD8 clonotypes in ibrutinib-treated CLL. Germline CDR1 SGHTA, CDR2 FQGNSA. The CDR3 sequence is 12 residues long. Trimming removed 6 bases from V and 7 bases from J, with 10 bases in between. Profiling relied on immunoSEQ multiplex PCR, and the TCRdb table lists in-frame clones only, not all of them. The data contain about 120,000 clones, approximately 58% of them singletons. This clone showed up just a few times. The gene calls are TRBV7-2 and TRBJ1-5; D perhaps matches TRBD1 (5 bases). This sequence was found in a human donor with chronic lymphocytic leukemia. The sequencing used PBMCs, collected after 24 months of ibrutinib treatment. In DNA, the CDR3 is TGTGCCAGCAGTCGGGACGGCCAGCCCCAGCATTTT. Protein product: CASSRDGQPQHF.